The next 26 T cell receptor beta chains were all read from a single sample in a study of T-cell reconstitution after alpha-beta-depleted transplantation in children. Unique molecular identifiers tagged the TCRbeta library. From the PCR reads, TCRdb called clonotypes with MiXCR, one entry per CDR3 protein. The sample contains 780,000 or so distinct CDR3 sequences, less than 20% of which appear only once. The material was PBMCs, mostly from graft donor cells, obtained 360 days after TCRalphabeta/CD19-depleted stem cell transplant. These receptors originate from a male patient aged 10 to 17 who had a stem cell transplant for acute lymphoblastic leukemia, so the T cells may come from the graft donor.

This rearrangement joins TRBV20-1 to TRBJ2-7; 10 bases map to TRBD2. This CDR3 is built from 18 residues. Germline CDR1 and CDR2: DFQATT and SNEGSKA (reference sequence). Trimming removed 3 bases from V and 3 bases from J; junction bases left unmatched: 17. The CDR3 loop is CSARTETWTSGDIYEQYF. The CDR3 nucleotides are TGCAGTGCTAGGACGGAGACTTGGACTAGCGGAGATATCTACGAGCAGTACTTC.

The chain couples TRBV5-1 to TRBJ1-5; TRBD1 matches 8 bases. Germline V gives CDR1 SGHRS, CDR2 YFSETQ. J lost 1 base, V lost 3 bases, and 6 bases had no gene match. The CDR3 contains 16 residues. The CDR3 here is CASSSGQGTSNQPQHF. The CDR3 DNA reads TGCGCCAGCAGCTCAGGACAGGGAACAAGCAATCAGCCCCAGCATTTT. The full variable domain, in which reference TRBV5-1 and TRBJ1-5 provide the parts outside the CDR3, is KAGVTQTPRYLIKTRGQQVTLSCSPISGHRSVSWYQQTPGQGLQFLFEYFSETQRNKGNFPGRFSGRQFSNSRSEMNVSTLELGDSALYLCASSSGQGTSNQPQHFGDGTRLSIL.

The genes are TRBV11-2 and TRBJ2-6; a weak D match, TRBD2 (5 bases). The CDR3 sequence is 19 residues long. Germline CDR1 and CDR2: SGHAT and FQNNGV. V was shortened by 4 bases and J by 0 bases, with 19 bases between the two germline ends. Here the CDR3 DNA reads TGTGCCAGCAGCTCTACCCGCCGGGAAAGGTCCTCTGGGGCCAACGTCCTGACTTTC. Protein sequence: CASSSTRRERSSGANVLTF. Full variable domain (missing parts from reference TRBV11-2 and TRBJ2-6): EAGVAQSPRYKIIEKRQSVAFWCNPISGHATLYWYQQILGQGPKLLIQFQNNGVVDDSQLPKDRFSAERLKGVDSTLKIQPAKLEDSAVYLCASSSTRRERSSGANVLTFGAGSRLTVL.

The rearrangement uses TRBV25-1 and TRBJ2-7, with a tentative D call TRBD1 (6 bases). From germline, CDR1 is MGHDK and CDR2 SYGVNS. V was pared by 1 base and J by 3 bases, with 10 bases between. The CDR3 length is 14 residues. The CDR3 region is CASSEWYRDYEQYF. The CDR3 DNA follows: TGTGCCAGCAGTGAATGGTACAGGGACTACGAGCAGTACTTC.

In its sample, this clonotype was seen a few times. This chain links TRBV20-1 with TRBJ1-5; D is unresolved. The CDR3 is 15 amino acids. Germline-derived CDR1 and CDR2 are DFQATT and SNEGSKA (reference sequence). Trimming took off 2 bases at V and 2 bases at J, with 13 bases between the two ends. CDR3 in DNA: TGCAGTGCTAGACCGGCCGTTAGTGGCAATCAGCCCCAGCATTTT. Protein sequence: CSARPAVSGNQPQHF.

The chain joins TRBV27 to TRBJ2-1, with 12 bases lining up with TRBD2. Germline V gene sequence: CDR1 MNHEY, CDR2 SMNVEV (reference sequence). V shed 5 bases, J shed 7 bases, and the junction held 9 bases outside the gene matches. There are 16 residues in the CDR3. This chain's CDR3 is CASSPLAGGKGNEQFF. In DNA, the CDR3 is TGTGCCAGCAGTCCCCTAGCGGGAGGGAAAGGGAATGAGCAGTTCTTC.

The chain combines TRBV29-1 with TRBJ1-2; TRBD1 is a possible D gene (6 bases). Deletions cut 3 bases from V and 6 bases from J, with 20 bases between. The germline gives CDR1 SQVTM, CDR2 ANQGSEA. This CDR3 has 15 residues. DNA for the CDR3: TGCAGCGTTGACCCCGAGCAGGGGATAAGAAATGGCTACACCTTC. Its protein product is CSVDPEQGIRNGYTF.

This clonotype has just a few counts. The chain uses TRBV11-2 and TRBJ2-7; D is undetermined. Germline-derived CDR1 and CDR2 are SGHAT and FQNNGV. The CDR3 sequence is 18 residues long. V shed 5 bases and J shed 0 bases, with 23 bases lying between them. The CDR3 DNA reads TGTGCCAGCAGCCCCACCTTGGTGGGTAGCCCGATCTCCTACGAGCAGTACTTC. Translating it yields CASSPTLVGSPISYEQYF. Variable domain in full (rest from reference TRBV11-2 and TRBJ2-7): EAGVAQSPRYKIIEKRQSVAFWCNPISGHATLYWYQQILGQGPKLLIQFQNNGVVDDSQLPKDRFSAERLKGVDSTLKIQPAKLEDSAVYLCASSPTLVGSPISYEQYFGPGTRLTVT.

The CDR3 DNA sequence: TGTGCCAGCAGCAAGGGACTAGCGGGAGCCAACGAGCAGTACTTC. Translated, it gives CASSKGLAGANEQYF. The chain joins TRBV7-3 to TRBJ2-7; TRBD2 matches at 14 bases. The V gene end was trimmed by 5 bases and the J gene end by 5 bases; junction bases not matched to a gene: 5. This CDR3 has 15 amino acids. Looked up from germline, CDR1 is SGHTA and CDR2 is FQGTGA.

This clonotype was observed a few times. The chain carries TRBV12-3 or TRBV12-4 and TRBJ2-7; TRBD2 aligns across 10 bases. The CDR3 totals 13 residues. V gave up 6 bases and J gave up 7 bases; unmatched junction bases: 6. The CDR3 nucleotides read TGTGCCAGCAGGAGCGGGAGGGCTCGAGAGCAGTACTTC. Translated, it gives CASRSGRAREQYF.

This clonotype showed up many times. The V gene is TRBV5-1, the J gene TRBJ2-7; 9 nucleotides align to TRBD2. The CDR3 spans 15 residues. CDR1 is SGHRS, CDR2 YFSETQ, per germline. V trimming: 0 bases; J trimming: 0 bases; junction bases outside the gene matches: 1. CDR3 protein: CASSLGTSDSYEQYF. CDR3 coding DNA: TGCGCCAGCAGCTTGGGGACTAGCGACTCCTACGAGCAGTACTTC.

This clonotype was seen a few times. The chain links TRBV4-1 to TRBJ2-1; TRBD1 aligns across 9 bases. Germline V gene lookup returns CDR1 MGHRA and CDR2 YSYEKL. Trimming removed 4 bases from V and 6 bases from J; junction bases left unmatched: 7. This CDR3 region has 15 residues. The CDR3 reads CASSPRTGVPNEQFF. In DNA form, the CDR3 reads TGCGCCAGCAGCCCACGGACAGGGGTGCCCAATGAGCAGTTCTTC.

This sequence joins TRBV5-1 and TRBJ2-1; no definite D call. The CDR3 extends over 16 amino acids. V lost 0 bases and J lost 2, with 12 bases in between. Germline lookup yields CDR1 SGHRS and CDR2 YFSETQ. For the CDR3, the DNA is TGCGCCAGCAGCTTGGTGGTCCGTCGGGCCTACAATGAGCAGTTCTTC. It specifies CASSLVVRRAYNEQFF.

V usage is TRBV7-9 and J usage is TRBJ2-1; D ambiguous. The V end was cut by 1 base, the J end by 9 bases, with 19 bases between. CDR3 length: 16 amino acids. The germline CDR1 and CDR2 sequences are SEHNR and FQNEAQ (reference sequence). The DNA for the CDR3 is TGTGCCAGCAGCTTAGTTATGAGCCACACTTCGGGTGAGCAGTTCTTC. This gives the protein CASSLVMSHTSGEQFF.

A few counts support this clonotype. The CDR3 does not close with the conserved phenylalanine or tryptophan, likely indicating a read error. Because the CDR3's place on the DNA is in doubt, the DNA is left out and the CDR3 is given as listed by TCRdb. The chain is built from TRBV7-7 and TRBJ2-7; TRBD1, the D gene given by the table, was not confirmed from the DNA. From its first to its last residue, the CDR3 has 11 amino acids. Per germline, CDR1 SSHAT and CDR2 FNYEAQ (reference sequence). CDR3 amino acids: CASSLPSDRVD.

The chain employs TRBV18 and TRBJ1-5; 7 bases agree with TRBD1. The germline V gene has CDR1 KGHSH and CDR2 LQKENI. Unmatched junction bases numbered 5, after V lost 3 bases and J lost 0 bases. CDR3 size: 16 residues. CDR3 in amino acids: CASSPTTGNSNQPQHF. CDR3 DNA: TGTGCCAGCTCACCTACGACAGGGAATAGCAATCAGCCCCAGCATTTT.

This clonotype was detected only a few times. The genes are TRBV5-1 and TRBJ2-7; the D is unclear. The length of the CDR3 is 15 residues. The V gene's germline CDR1 is SGHRS and CDR2 YFSETQ. Trimming shortened V by 4 bases and J by 1 base, and 15 bases separated the two germline ends. The CDR3: CASSPSESLSYEQYF. The CDR3 DNA follows: TGCGCCAGCAGCCCCAGTGAATCCCTTTCCTACGAGCAGTACTTC. Filled out from reference TRBV5-1 and TRBJ2-7, the complete variable domain reads KAGVTQTPRYLIKTRGQQVTLSCSPISGHRSVSWYQQTPGQGLQFLFEYFSETQRNKGNFPGRFSGRQFSNSRSEMNVSTLELGDSALYLCASSPSESLSYEQYFGPGTRLTVT.

This chain joins TRBV15 and TRBJ2-7; D may correspond to TRBD1 or TRBD2 (5 bases each). The CDR3 is 16 amino acids. V lost 0 bases to trimming and J lost 2 bases, with 14 bases between them. Germline CDR1 LNHNV, CDR2 YYDKDF (reference sequence). The CDR3 DNA reads TGTGCCACCAGCAGAGATCGCGCAGGGACGCCCTACGAGCAGTACTTC. Translation gives CATSRDRAGTPYEQYF.

V is TRBV6-1 and J is TRBJ2-6; D call uncertain. Germline V gene data show CDR1 as MNHNS and CDR2 as SASEGT. The V gene lost 8 bases and the J gene lost 2 bases, with 7 bases spanning the gap. The CDR3 totals 13 residues. In nucleotides, the CDR3 is TGTGCCAGCCACAAAGCTGGGGCCAACGTCCTGACTTTC. This translates into CASHKAGANVLTF.

There are a few counts of this clonotype. The rearrangement links TRBV29-1 to TRBJ2-1; D gene unclear. The CDR3 is made up of 21 amino acids. V shed 1 base and J shed 1 base, with 29 bases lying between them. Germline V gene lookup returns CDR1 SQVTM and CDR2 ANQGSEA. The CDR3 sequence is CSVEGLVRSDRRVGSYNEQFF. The CDR3 DNA sequence: TGCAGCGTTGAAGGCTTGGTCCGGAGCGATCGCCGGGTTGGGTCCTACAATGAGCAGTTCTTC.

This rearrangement joins TRBV9 to TRBJ2-1; 7 positions agree with TRBD2. Germline loops: CDR1 SGDLS, CDR2 YYNGEE. CDR3 size: 15 residues. J lost 7 bases, V lost 0 bases, and 7 bases had no gene match. The CDR3 DNA is TGTGCCAGCAGCGTAGACGGGAGGATGGGGAATGAGCAGTTCTTC. The encoded protein is CASSVDGRMGNEQFF. The complete variable domain, with remaining parts taken from reference TRBV9 and TRBJ2-1, reads DSGVTQTPKHLITATGQRVTLRCSPRSGDLSVYWYQQSLDQGLQFLIQYYNGEERAKGNILERFSAQQFPDLHSELNLSSLELGDSALYFCASSVDGRMGNEQFFGPGTRLTVL.

The V gene is TRBV10-2, the J gene TRBJ2-5; no firm D call. With 7 bases removed from V and 2 bases from J, the gap between germline ends came to 8 bases. The CDR3 is 12 residues long. Germline values: CDR1 WSHSY, CDR2 SAAADI. The CDR3 bases are TGCGCCAGCACGGACCCACAAGAGACCCAGTACTTC. It specifies CASTDPQETQYF.

This clonotype has just a few counts. The J gene is TRBJ2-7, the V gene TRBV6-5; the match to TRBD2 covers 7 bases. CDR3 length: 15 residues. With V trimmed by 2 bases and J by 2 bases, 6 bases remained unmatched. Germline loops: CDR1 MNHEY, CDR2 SVGAGI. CDR3 nucleotide sequence: TGTGCCAGCAGTTACGGTGGCGGGAGCCCCTACGAGCAGTACTTC. It is translated as CASSYGGGSPYEQYF.

V and J are TRBV18 and TRBJ2-7, with D tentatively TRBD2 (6 bases). Germline V lookup: CDR1 KGHSH, CDR2 LQKENI. The CDR3 covers 14 residues. V lost 0 bases and J lost 6, with 12 bases in between. The chain's CDR3 is CASSPPPGRSEQYF. The CDR3 DNA follows: TGTGCCAGCTCACCACCGCCAGGGAGGTCCGAGCAGTACTTC.

This clonotype came up a few times. J is TRBJ2-1 and V is TRBV29-1; 13 nucleotides line up with TRBD2. V was pared by 0 bases and J by 7 bases, with 9 bases of the junction left unmatched. The germline CDR1 and CDR2 sequences are SQVTM and ANQGSEA. The CDR3 runs to 17 residues. CDR3 bases: TGCAGCGTTGAAGAACGACTAGCGGGAGGAGCCTGGAATGAGCAGTTCTTC. This translates into CSVEERLAGGAWNEQFF.

The chain recombines TRBV6-5 with TRBJ2-6; 8 nucleotides agree with TRBD1. The CDR3 sequence is 14 residues long. Trimming at V came to 5 bases and at J to 13 bases, leaving 10 bases not matched to a gene. CDR1 and CDR2 (germline): MNHEY, SVGAGI. Here the CDR3 reads CASSIEDRAEVLTF. For the CDR3, the DNA is TGTGCCAGCAGTATCGAGGACAGGGCCGAGGTCCTGACTTTC.